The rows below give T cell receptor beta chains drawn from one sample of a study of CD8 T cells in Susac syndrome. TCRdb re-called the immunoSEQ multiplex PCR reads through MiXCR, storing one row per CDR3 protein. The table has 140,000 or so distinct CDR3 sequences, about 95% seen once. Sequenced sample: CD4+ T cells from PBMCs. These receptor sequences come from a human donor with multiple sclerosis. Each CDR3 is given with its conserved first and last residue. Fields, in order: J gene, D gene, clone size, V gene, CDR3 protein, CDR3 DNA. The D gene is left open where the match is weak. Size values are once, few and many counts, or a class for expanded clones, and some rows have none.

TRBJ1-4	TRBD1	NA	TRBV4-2	CASSQARTGATNEKLFF	TGTGCCAGCAGCCAAGCCCGGACAGGGGCAACTAATGAAAAACTGTTTTTT
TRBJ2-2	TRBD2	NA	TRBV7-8	CASSLVLAGGELFF	TGTGCCAGCAGCTTAGTACTAGCGGGCGGGGAGCTGTTTTTT
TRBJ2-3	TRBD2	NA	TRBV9	CASSVSGRETQYF	TGTGCCAGCAGTGTTAGCGGGAGGGAAACGCAGTATTTT
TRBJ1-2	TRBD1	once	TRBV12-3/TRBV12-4	CASSRDRVYGYTF	TGTGCCAGCAGTCGTGACAGGGTCTATGGCTACACCTTC
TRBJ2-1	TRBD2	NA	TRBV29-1	CSGGAGGSLGGPDEQFF	TGCAGCGGGGGAGCGGGAGGAAGTTTGGGTGGGCCTGATGAGCAGTTCTTC
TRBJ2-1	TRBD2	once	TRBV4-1	CASSQERRLAGGQNEQFF	TGCGCCAGCAGCCAAGAAAGACGACTAGCGGGGGGGCAAAATGAGCAGTTCTTC
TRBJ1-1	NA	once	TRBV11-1	CASSLRWGGTEAFF	TGTGCCAGCAGCCTTCGCTGGGGGGGGACTGAAGCTTTCTTT
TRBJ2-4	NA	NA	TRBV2	CASTFMGRGPQNIQYF	TGTGCCAGCACCTTCATGGGGCGGGGGCCACAAAACATTCAGTACTTC
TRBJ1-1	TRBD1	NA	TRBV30	CACWRKGQGNTEAFF	TGTGCCTGCTGGAGGAAGGGACAGGGGAACACTGAAGCTTTCTTT
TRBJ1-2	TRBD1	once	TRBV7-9	CASSPGADRGRGYTF	TGTGCCAGCAGCCCCGGAGCGGACAGGGGGCGAGGCTACACCTTC
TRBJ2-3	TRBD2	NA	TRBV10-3	CAISERGLAGVTDTQYF	TGTGCCATCAGTGAGCGAGGACTAGCGGGGGTCACAGATACGCAGTATTTT
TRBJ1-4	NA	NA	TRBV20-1	CSARDPGASNEKLFF	TGCAGTGCTAGGGACCCAGGGGCGTCAAATGAAAAACTGTTTTTT
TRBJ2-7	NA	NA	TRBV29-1	CSVITALDEQYF	TGCAGCGTTATAACAGCCCTCGACGAGCAGTACTTC
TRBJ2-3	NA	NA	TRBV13	CASSLVRGSTDTQYF	TGTGCCAGCAGCTTAGTACGGGGGTCCACAGATACGCAGTATTTT
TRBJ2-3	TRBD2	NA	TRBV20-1	CSALPGTSVVLDTQYF	TGCAGTGCACTCCCCGGGACTAGCGTGGTTCTGGATACGCAGTATTTT
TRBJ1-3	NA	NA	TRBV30	CAWTRGQISGSTIYF	TGTGCCTGGACCCGAGGACAGATCTCTGGAAGCACCATATATTTT
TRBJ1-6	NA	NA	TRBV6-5	CASSDRVNSPLHF	TGTGCCAGCAGCGACAGAGTCAATTCACCCCTCCACTTT
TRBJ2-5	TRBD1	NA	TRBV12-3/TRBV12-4	CASSSRGSGETQYF	TGTGCCAGCAGTTCCAGGGGGAGCGGAGAGACCCAGTACTTC
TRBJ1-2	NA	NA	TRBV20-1	CSASGPDNYGYTF	TGCAGTGCTAGTGGGCCAGATAACTATGGCTACACCTTC
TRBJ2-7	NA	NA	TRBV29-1	CSAKGQNSYEQYF	TGCAGCGCTAAGGGACAAAACTCCTACGAGCAGTACTTC
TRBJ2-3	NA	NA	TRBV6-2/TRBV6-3	CASTKEGVDTQYF	TGTGCCAGCACTAAGGAGGGGGTAGATACGCAGTATTTT
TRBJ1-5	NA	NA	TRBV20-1	CSAPRTPNSNQPQHF	TGCAGTGCTCCCAGAACCCCGAATAGCAATCAGCCCCAGCATTTT
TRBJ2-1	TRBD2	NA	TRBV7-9	CASSLSGRLYNEQFF	TGTGCCAGCAGTCTAAGCGGGAGGCTGTACAATGAGCAGTTCTTC
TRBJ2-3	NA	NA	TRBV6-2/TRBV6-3	CASSYRQAGVTQYF	TGTGCCAGCAGTTACAGACAGGCGGGCGTTACGCAGTATTTT
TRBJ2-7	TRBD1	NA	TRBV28	CASSRPGTATYEQYF	TGTGCCAGCAGTCGTCCCGGGACAGCTACCTACGAGCAGTACTTC
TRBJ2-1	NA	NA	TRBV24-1	CATSDPSTGLSYNEQFF	TGTGCCACCAGTGATCCCTCCACAGGTCTCTCCTACAATGAGCAGTTCTTC
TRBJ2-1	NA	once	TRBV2	CASSVHYNEQFF	TGTGCCAGCAGTGTACATTACAATGAGCAGTTCTTC
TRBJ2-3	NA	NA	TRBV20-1	CSAGHRTDTQYF	TGCAGTGCTGGGCATCGCACAGATACGCAGTATTTT
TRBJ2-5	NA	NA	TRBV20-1	CSANTDSGTQETQYF	TGCAGTGCTAACACCGATTCCGGGACGCAGGAGACCCAGTACTTC
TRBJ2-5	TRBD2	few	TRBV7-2	CASSLAGRGETQYF	TGTGCCAGCAGTCTAGCGGGGCGAGGCGAGACCCAGTACTTC
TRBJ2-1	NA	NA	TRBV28	CASRDTNNEQFF	TGTGCCAGCCGGGACACGAACAATGAGCAGTTCTTC
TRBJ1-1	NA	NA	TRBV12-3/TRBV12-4	CASSYATGEAFF	TGTGCCAGCAGTTATGCGACAGGAGAAGCTTTCTTT
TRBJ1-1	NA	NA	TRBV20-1	CSATGRTGGAEAFF	TGCAGTGCTACCGGACGGACCGGCGGGGCTGAAGCTTTCTTT
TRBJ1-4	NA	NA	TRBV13	CASSFSTGYEKLFF	TGTGCCAGCAGCTTTAGTACGGGGTACGAAAAACTGTTTTTT
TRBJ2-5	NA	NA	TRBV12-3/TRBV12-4	CASSLFPTQAGTQYF	TGTGCCAGCAGTTTATTTCCTACCCAGGCAGGGACCCAGTACTTC
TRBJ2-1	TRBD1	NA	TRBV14	CASSLLTGSRSEQFF	TGTGCCAGCAGCCTCTTGACAGGGTCCCGATCTGAGCAGTTCTTC
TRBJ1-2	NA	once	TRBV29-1	CSAKGVGYTF	TGCAGCGCGAAAGGGGTGGGCTACACCTTC
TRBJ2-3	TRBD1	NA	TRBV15	CATSRGTGITDTQYF	TGTGCCACCAGCAGAGGGACAGGGATCACAGATACGCAGTATTTT
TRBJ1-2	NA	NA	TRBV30	CAWSVRRNYGYTF	TGTGCCTGGAGTGTACGCAGGAACTATGGCTACACCTTC
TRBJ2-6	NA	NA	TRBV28	CASSFAGTDLSGANVLTF	TGTGCCAGCAGTTTCGCCGGGACTGATCTTTCTGGGGCCAACGTCCTGACTTTC
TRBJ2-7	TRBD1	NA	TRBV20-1	CSAIRIQGAAGQYF	TGCAGTGCCATTCGCATACAGGGGGCCGCGGGGCAGTACTTC
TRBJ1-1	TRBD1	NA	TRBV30	CAWRGQGATEAFF	TGTGCCTGGAGAGGACAGGGGGCGACTGAAGCTTTCTTT
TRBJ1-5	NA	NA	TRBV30	CAWRGQGHQPQHF	TGTGCCTGGAGAGGGCAGGGCCATCAGCCCCAGCATTTT
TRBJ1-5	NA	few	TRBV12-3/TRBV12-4	CASSFSNQPQHF	TGTGCCAGCAGTTTCAGCAATCAGCCCCAGCATTTT
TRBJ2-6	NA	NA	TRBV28	CASSWADTFLSSGANVLTF	TGTGCCAGCAGTTGGGCGGATACTTTCCTATCCTCTGGGGCCAACGTCCTGACTTTC
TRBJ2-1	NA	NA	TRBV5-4	CASSLGFSPSNEQFF	TGTGCCAGCAGCTTGGGGTTTAGCCCGTCCAATGAGCAGTTCTTC
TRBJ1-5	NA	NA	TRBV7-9	CASSPVDSNQPQHF	TGTGCCAGCAGCCCAGTTGACAGCAATCAGCCCCAGCATTTT
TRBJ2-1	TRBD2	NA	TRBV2	CASIAGALYNEQFF	TGTGCCAGCATAGCGGGAGCGCTCTACAATGAGCAGTTCTTC
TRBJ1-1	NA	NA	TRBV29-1	CSVLRGETEAFF	TGCAGCGTTCTTCGGGGGGAAACTGAAGCTTTCTTT
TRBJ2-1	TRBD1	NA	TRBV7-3	CASSPTGTGGNEQFF	TGTGCCAGCAGCCCTACCGGGACAGGGGGCAATGAGCAGTTCTTC
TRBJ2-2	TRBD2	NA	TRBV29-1	CSVGLAGVGTGELFF	TGCAGCGTCGGACTAGCGGGAGTTGGTACCGGGGAGCTGTTTTTT
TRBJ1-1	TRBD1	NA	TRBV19	CASRSQGDTEAFF	TGTGCCAGTAGGTCACAGGGGGACACTGAAGCTTTCTTT
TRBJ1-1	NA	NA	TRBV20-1	CSVTRGTNTEAFF	TGCAGTGTTACAAGGGGGACGAACACTGAAGCTTTCTTT
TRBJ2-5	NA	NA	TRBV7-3	CASSPGPQETQYF	TGTGCCAGCAGCCCTGGCCCCCAAGAGACCCAGTACTTC
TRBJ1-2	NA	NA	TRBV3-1	CASSSGSGLKQSYGYTF	TGTGCCAGCAGCAGCGGGTCAGGGCTCAAACAAAGCTATGGCTACACCTTC